This TCR beta chain comes out of a study of shared T cell receptors in the human thymus. With 8 bases clipped from V and 0 bases from J, the junction kept 16 bases outside the gene matches. The CDR3 is made up of 17 amino acids. The germline gives CDR1 ENHRY, CDR2 SYGVKD. The assay was immunoSEQ multiplex PCR, and TCRdb's table has in-frame clones only and misses some. This sample has approximately 760,000 clones, with 80% to 90% found just once. Separately, the same data were catalogued under a study of human thymus T cells.

This receptor was taken from a girl in the first two years of life with a congenital heart defect. The chain combines TRBV10-3 with TRBJ2-7; 7 bases map to TRBD1. The sample consisted of thymocytes. The DNA for the CDR3 is TGTGCCATCGGGGACAGCCTAAGCACCAAGAGCTCCTACGAGCAGTACTTC. Translated: CAIGDSLSTKSSYEQYF.